Following are 10 T cell receptor beta chains from one sample sequenced in a study of T cells after yellow fever vaccination. Using its own MiXCR run on the 5' RACE reads, TCRdb lists one record per CDR3 protein. The data show roughly 500,000 distinct CDR3 sequences, 19% seen once. The sequenced sample was PBMCs, obtained 15 days after the yellow fever booster vaccination. These receptors were taken from a man under 40 who received the YFV17D yellow fever vaccine.

The chain recombines TRBV7-8 with TRBJ2-3, with D uncertain. The V end lost 8 bases, the J end lost 5 bases, and 8 bases lay between the germline ends. This CDR3 comprises 11 residues. Germline lookup yields CDR1 SGHVS and CDR2 FQNEAQ. In DNA, the CDR3 is TGTGCCAGCCTGGGTTTAGATACGCAGTATTTT. Protein product: CASLGLDTQYF. The complete variable domain, with remaining parts taken from reference TRBV7-8 and TRBJ2-3, reads GAGVSQSPRYKVAKRGQDVALRCDPISGHVSLFWYQQALGQGPEFLTYFQNEAQLDKSGLPSDRFFAERPEGSVSTLKIQRTQQEDSAVYLCASLGLDTQYFGPGTRLTVL.

The genes are TRBV14 and TRBJ2-7, with D possibly matching TRBD1 (5 bases). The CDR3 has 16 amino acids. Germline lookup yields CDR1 SGHDN and CDR2 FVKESK. Trimming shortened V by 0 bases and J by 4 bases, and 16 bases separated the two germline ends. The CDR3 DNA reads as TGTGCCAGCAGCCAAGAGGTCGACATGGGGCCTTACGAGCAGTACTTC. Translating gives CASSQEVDMGPYEQYF.

The chain joins TRBV9 to TRBJ2-3, with 8 positions matching TRBD2. CDR1 is SGDLS, CDR2 YYNGEE, per germline. With 4 bases clipped from V and 1 base from J, the junction kept 8 bases outside the gene matches. The CDR3 has 16 amino acids. CDR3 in amino acids: CASSFTAGVGTDTQYF. CDR3 nucleotides: TGTGCCAGCAGCTTTACAGCGGGAGTGGGCACAGATACGCAGTATTTT.

The table lists this clonotype with a few counts. The chain couples TRBV7-9 to TRBJ2-3, with a tentative D call TRBD2 (6 bases). CDR3 length equals 16 residues. V was clipped by 8 bases and J by 4 bases, with 22 bases between them. Germline V gene data show CDR1 as SEHNR and CDR2 as FQNEAQ (reference sequence). CDR3 protein: CASQPRDSRPADTQYF. CDR3 nucleotide sequence: TGTGCCAGCCAACCCCGGGACTCCCGTCCAGCAGATACGCAGTATTTT.

The V gene is TRBV20-1, the J gene TRBJ2-5; TRBD2 aligns across 8 bases. CDR1 and CDR2 (germline): DFQATT, SNEGSKA (reference sequence). The junction had 10 bases not matched to a gene; V was cut back by 6 bases and J by 1 base. The CDR3 extends over 15 amino acids. The CDR3 coding sequence is TGCAGTGCGACCTCAAGCCTAGCGGGCCAAGAGACCCAGTACTTC. This codes for CSATSSLAGQETQYF.

The rearrangement uses TRBV27 and TRBJ1-5; D gene ambiguous. Germline CDR1 reads MNHEY; CDR2 reads SMNVEV (reference sequence). The V end was cut by 1 base, the J end by 2 bases, with 12 bases between. CDR3 length: 16 residues. CDR3 protein: CASSLWGSQGNQPQHF. The CDR3 region has the DNA TGTGCCAGCAGTTTATGGGGTAGTCAAGGCAATCAGCCCCAGCATTTT.

This clonotype came up a few times. V is TRBV28 and J is TRBJ2-5; no clear D. The CDR3 extends over 10 amino acids. CDR1 and CDR2 from the germline V gene are MDHEN and SYDVKM. V was trimmed by 4 bases and J by 7 bases, leaving 4 bases between them. In nucleotides, the CDR3 is TGTGCCAGCAGTTCCTCGACCCAGTACTTC. Its protein is CASSSSTQYF.

In its sample, this clonotype was seen a few times. The chain carries TRBV6-2 or TRBV6-3 and TRBJ1-5; TRBD1 aligns across 8 bases. CDR1 MNHEY and CDR2 SVGEGT come from the germline V gene. The V segment lost 4 bases and the J segment 4 bases; nucleotides outside the gene matches: 9. CDR3 size: 16 residues. The CDR3 DNA reads TGTGCCAGCAGTTCCCCAGGGACAGGCGGAAATCAGCCCCAGCATTTT. Translation: CASSSPGTGGNQPQHF.

This clonotype was counted between two and nine times. The chain recombines TRBV7-2 with TRBJ2-3; D possibly corresponds to TRBD2 (6 bases). The CDR3 consists of 13 residues. Germline CDR1 and CDR2: SGHTA and FQGNSA. V shed 5 bases and J shed 4 bases, with 10 bases lying between them. CDR3 sequence reads: CASSRRRADTQYF. CDR3 coding DNA: TGTGCCAGCAGCCGCCGGAGGGCAGATACGCAGTATTTT.

A few counts support this clonotype. V and J are TRBV7-2 and TRBJ2-1, with 8 bases that match TRBD2. This CDR3 is built from 13 residues. Trimming at V came to 5 bases and at J to 15 bases, leaving 12 bases not matched to a gene. Germline CDR1 reads SGHTA; CDR2 reads FQGNSA. CDR3 residues: CASSQTAGEGMFF. CDR3 nucleotides: TGTGCCAGCAGCCAGACAGCGGGAGAGGGCATGTTCTTC.